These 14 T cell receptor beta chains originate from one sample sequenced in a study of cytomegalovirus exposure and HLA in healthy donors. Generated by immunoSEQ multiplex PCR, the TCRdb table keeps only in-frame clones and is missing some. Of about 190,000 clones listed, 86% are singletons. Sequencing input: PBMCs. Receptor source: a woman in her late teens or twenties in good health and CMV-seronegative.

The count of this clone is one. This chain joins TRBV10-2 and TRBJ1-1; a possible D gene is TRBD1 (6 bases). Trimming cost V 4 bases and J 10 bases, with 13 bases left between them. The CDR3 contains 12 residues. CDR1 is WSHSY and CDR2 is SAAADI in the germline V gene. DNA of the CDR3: TGCGCCAGCAGTGTTCCGGGGGGCAGAGCTTTCTTT. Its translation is CASSVPGGRAFF.

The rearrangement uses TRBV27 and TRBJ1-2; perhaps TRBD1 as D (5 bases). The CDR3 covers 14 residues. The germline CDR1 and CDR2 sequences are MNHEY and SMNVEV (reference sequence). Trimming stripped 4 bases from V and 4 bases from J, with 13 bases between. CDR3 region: CASSSQGFSYGYTF. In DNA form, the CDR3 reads TGTGCCAGCAGTTCGCAGGGCTTCAGCTATGGCTACACCTTC.

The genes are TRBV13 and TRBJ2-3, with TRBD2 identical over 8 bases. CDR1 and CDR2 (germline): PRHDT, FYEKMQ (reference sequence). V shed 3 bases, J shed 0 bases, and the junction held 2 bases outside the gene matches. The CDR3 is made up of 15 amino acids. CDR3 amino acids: CASSLRGVSTDTQYF. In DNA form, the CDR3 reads TGTGCCAGCAGCTTGCGGGGGGTAAGCACAGATACGCAGTATTTT. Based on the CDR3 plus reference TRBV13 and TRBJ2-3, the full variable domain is AAGVIQSPRHLIKEKRETATLKCYPIPRHDTVYWYQQGPGQDPQFLISFYEKMQSDKGSIPDRFSAQQFSDYHSELNMSSLELGDSALYFCASSLRGVSTDTQYFGPGTRLTVL.

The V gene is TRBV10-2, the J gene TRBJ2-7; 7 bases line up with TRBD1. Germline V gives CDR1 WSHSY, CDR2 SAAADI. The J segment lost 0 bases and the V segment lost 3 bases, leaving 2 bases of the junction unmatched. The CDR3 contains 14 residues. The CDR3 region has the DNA TGCGCCAGCAGTGACGGGACAGCCTCCTACGAGCAGTACTTC. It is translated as CASSDGTASYEQYF.

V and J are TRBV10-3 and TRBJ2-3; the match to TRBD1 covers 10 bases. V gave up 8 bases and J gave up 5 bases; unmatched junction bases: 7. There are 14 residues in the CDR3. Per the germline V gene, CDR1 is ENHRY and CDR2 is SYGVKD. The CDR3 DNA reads TGTGCCATCGCGACAGGGGGCGCGGAAGATACGCAGTATTTT. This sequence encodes CAIATGGAEDTQYF.

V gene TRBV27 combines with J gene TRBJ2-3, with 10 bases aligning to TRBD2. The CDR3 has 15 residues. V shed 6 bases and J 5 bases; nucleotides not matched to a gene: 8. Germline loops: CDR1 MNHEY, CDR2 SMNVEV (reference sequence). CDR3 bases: TGTGCCAGCAGGGACGGAGCGGGGGGGAGAGATACGCAGTATTTT. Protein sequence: CASRDGAGGRDTQYF.

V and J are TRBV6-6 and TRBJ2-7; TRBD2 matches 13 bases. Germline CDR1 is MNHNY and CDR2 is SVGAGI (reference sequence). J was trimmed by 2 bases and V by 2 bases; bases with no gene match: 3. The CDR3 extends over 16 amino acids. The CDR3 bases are TGTGCCAGCAGTTACGTCGGACTAGCGGGAGCCTACGAGCAGTACTTC. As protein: CASSYVGLAGAYEQYF.

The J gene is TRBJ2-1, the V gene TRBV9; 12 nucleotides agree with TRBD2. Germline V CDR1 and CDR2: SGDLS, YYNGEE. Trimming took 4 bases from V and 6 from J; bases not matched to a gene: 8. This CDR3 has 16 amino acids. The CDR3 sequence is CASSTPTSGSFNEQFF. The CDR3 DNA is TGTGCCAGCAGCACCCCGACTAGCGGGAGTTTCAATGAGCAGTTCTTC.

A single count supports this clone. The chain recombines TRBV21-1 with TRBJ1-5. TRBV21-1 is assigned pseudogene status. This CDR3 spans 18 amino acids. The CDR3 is CASSKGRGETYSNQPQHF. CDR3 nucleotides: TGTGCCAGCAGCAAAGGGCGTGGGGAGACTTATAGCAATCAGCCCCAGCATTTT.

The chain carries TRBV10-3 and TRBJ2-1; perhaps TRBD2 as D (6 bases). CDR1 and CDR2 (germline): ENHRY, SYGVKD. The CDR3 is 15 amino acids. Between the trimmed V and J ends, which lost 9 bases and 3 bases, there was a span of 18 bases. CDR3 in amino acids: CAMGGPKTDYNEQFF. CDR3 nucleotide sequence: TGTGCCATGGGGGGACCGAAAACAGACTACAATGAGCAGTTCTTC.

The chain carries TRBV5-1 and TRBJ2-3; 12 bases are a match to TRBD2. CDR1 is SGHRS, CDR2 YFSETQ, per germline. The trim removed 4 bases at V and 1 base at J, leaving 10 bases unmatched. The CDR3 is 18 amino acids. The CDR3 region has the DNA TGCGCCAGCAGCGATCCTAGCGGGGGGGCCTCTGGCACAGATACGCAGTATTTT. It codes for CASSDPSGGASGTDTQYF.

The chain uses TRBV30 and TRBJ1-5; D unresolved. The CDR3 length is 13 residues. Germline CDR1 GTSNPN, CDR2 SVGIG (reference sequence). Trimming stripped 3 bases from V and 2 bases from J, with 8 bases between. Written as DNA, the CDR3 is TGTGCCTGGAGCCTTGGGCGCAATCAGCCCCAGCATTTT. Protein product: CAWSLGRNQPQHF.

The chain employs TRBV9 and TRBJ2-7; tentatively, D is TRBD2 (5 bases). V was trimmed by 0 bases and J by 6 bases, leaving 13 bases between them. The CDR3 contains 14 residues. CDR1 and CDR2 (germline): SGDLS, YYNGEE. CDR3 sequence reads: CASSVGREGFEQYF. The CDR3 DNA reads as TGTGCCAGCAGCGTAGGTCGGGAAGGGTTCGAGCAGTACTTC.

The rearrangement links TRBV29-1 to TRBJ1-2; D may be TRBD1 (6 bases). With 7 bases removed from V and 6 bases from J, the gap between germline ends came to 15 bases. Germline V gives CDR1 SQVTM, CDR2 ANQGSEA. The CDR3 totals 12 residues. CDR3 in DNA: TGCAGCGCCCTAACAGGGTGGAATGGCTACACCTTC. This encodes CSALTGWNGYTF.